This T cell receptor beta chain was sequenced for a study of blood T cell repertoires in COVID-19. Study at large: Researchers got acute and convalescent COVID-19 samples from the United States, Italy and Spain. T cells, B-cell-depleted T cells, or PBMCs provided the cDNA or gDNA that served as material.

CDR1 and CDR2 from the germline V gene are SGHVS and FNYEAQ. The V segment lost 2 bases and the J segment 2 bases; nucleotides outside the gene matches: 5. This CDR3 spans 17 amino acids. Original processing methods: Cell counts per sample came from amplifying reference gene primers. Libraries were prepared by immunoSEQ multiplex PCR; TCRdb keeps only in-frame clonotypes and omits some of them. D and trimming come from the DNA, and the V and J calls and clone size come from that table. The sample lists tens of thousands of clones, roughly 90% seen once, with around 2% in the top ten. This clone has just one count.

The genes are TRBV7-6 and TRBJ2-2; 10 nucleotides line up with TRBD2. The TCR sequence derives from a man between 45 and 60 years old with active COVID-19. Sequenced material: peripheral blood. The CDR3 DNA reads TGTGCCAGCAGCTTACTTTCTAGCGGGGGAAACACCGGGGAGCTGTTTTTT. Residues: CASSLLSSGGNTGELFF. Full variable domain (rest looked up from reference TRBV7-6 and TRBJ2-2): GAGVSQSPRYKVTKRGQDVALRCDPISGHVSLYWYRQALGQGPEFLTYFNYEAQQDKSGLPNDRFSAERPEGSISTLTIQRTEQRDSAMYRCASSLLSSGGNTGELFFGEGSRLTVL.